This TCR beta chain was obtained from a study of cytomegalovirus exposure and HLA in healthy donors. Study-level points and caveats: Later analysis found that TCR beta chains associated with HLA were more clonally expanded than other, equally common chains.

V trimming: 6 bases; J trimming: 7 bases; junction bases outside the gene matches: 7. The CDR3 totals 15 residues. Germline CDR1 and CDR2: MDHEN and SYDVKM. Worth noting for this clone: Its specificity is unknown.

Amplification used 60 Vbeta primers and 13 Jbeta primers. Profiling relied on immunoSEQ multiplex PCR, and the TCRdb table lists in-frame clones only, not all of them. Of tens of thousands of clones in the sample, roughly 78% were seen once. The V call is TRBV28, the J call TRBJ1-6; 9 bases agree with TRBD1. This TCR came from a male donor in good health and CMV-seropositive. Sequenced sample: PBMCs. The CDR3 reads CASRQRQGGNSPLHF. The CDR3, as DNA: TGTGCCAGCAGGCAACGACAGGGGGGAAATTCACCCCTCCACTTT.